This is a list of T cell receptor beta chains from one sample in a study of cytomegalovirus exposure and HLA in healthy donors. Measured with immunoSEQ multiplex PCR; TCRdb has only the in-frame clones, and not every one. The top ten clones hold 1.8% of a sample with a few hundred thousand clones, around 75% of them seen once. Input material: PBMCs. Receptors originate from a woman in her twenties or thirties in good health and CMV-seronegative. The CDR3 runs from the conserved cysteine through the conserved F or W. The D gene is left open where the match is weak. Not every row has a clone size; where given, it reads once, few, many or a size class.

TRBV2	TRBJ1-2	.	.	TGTGCCAGCAGTAACATTTACTATGGCTACACCTTC	CASSNIYYGYTF
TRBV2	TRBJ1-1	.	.	TGTGCCAGCAGGAAAAAGGGGGAAGCTTTCTTT	CASRKKGEAFF
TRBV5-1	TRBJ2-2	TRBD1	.	TGCGCCAGCAGCTTCAGGGGGAGAGAGGACGGGGAGCTGTTTTTT	CASSFRGREDGELFF
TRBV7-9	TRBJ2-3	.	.	TGTGCCAGCAGCTTTTCCCCCGGACTGAACACAGATACGCAGTATTTT	CASSFSPGLNTDTQYF
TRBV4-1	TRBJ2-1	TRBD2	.	TGCGCCAGCAGCCAAGATCTGGGGGGGGGCTACAATGAGCAGTTCTTC	CASSQDLGGGYNEQFF
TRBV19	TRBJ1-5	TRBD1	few	TGTGCCAGTAGTTGGGACAGAGGGGTCGATCAGCCCCAGCATTTT	CASSWDRGVDQPQHF
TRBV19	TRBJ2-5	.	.	TGTGCCACGGGAGGTCTAGGGGGGTTAGAGACCCAGTACTTC	CATGGLGGLETQYF
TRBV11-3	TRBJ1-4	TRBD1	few	TGTGCCAGTGCTATCCAGGGGGACGGTGAAAAACTGTTTTTT	CASAIQGDGEKLFF
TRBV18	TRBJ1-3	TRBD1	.	TGTGCCAGCCCACCCGGGACAGGGGCCGATCTTTTCTCTGGAAACACCATATATTTT	CASPPGTGADLFSGNTIYF
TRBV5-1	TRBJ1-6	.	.	TGCGCCAGCAGCTTATGGGGCGGGAGTCAAGCACCCCTCCACTTT	CASSLWGGSQAPLHF